The rows below give T cell receptor beta chains drawn from one sample of a study of T-cell memory formation after mild COVID-19. TCRdb redid the calling of the 5' RACE reads with MiXCR, one entry per CDR3 protein. The sample includes approximately 210,000 distinct CDR3 sequences, 25% to 35% of them seen just once. The material sequenced was PBMCs or a T cell subset sorted from them (not recorded which). These receptors all stem from an adult woman who had mild COVID-19 (a few samples of this study predate the infection). Cell type and time point are not known. Each CDR3 is given with its conserved first and last residue. The order of the fields is J gene, clone size, D gene, V gene, CDR3 protein, CDR3 DNA. A D gene is named only where the DNA matches it firmly. The size field is filled for only some rows; it gives once, few, many or a size class.

J gene: TRBJ2-2
clone size: few
D gene: .
V gene: TRBV5-4
CDR3 protein: CASSLPVGGPGELFF
CDR3 DNA: TGTGCCAGCAGCTTGCCCGTCGGGGGGCCCGGGGAGCTGTTTTTT

J gene: TRBJ2-6
clone size: few
D gene: .
V gene: TRBV5-1
CDR3 protein: CASSLDGTTGANVLTF
CDR3 DNA: TGCGCCAGCAGCTTGGATGGGACAACTGGGGCCAACGTCCTGACTTTC

J gene: TRBJ2-2
clone size: .
D gene: .
V gene: TRBV12-3/TRBV12-4
CDR3 protein: CASSFSRGGLYTGELFF
CDR3 DNA: TGTGCCAGCAGTTTTTCCCGAGGGGGATTGTACACCGGGGAGCTGTTTTTT

J gene: TRBJ1-5
clone size: .
D gene: TRBD1
V gene: TRBV12-3/TRBV12-4
CDR3 protein: CASSPLGQGIQPQHF
CDR3 DNA: TGTGCCAGCAGCCCCTTGGGACAGGGGATTCAGCCCCAGCATTTT

J gene: TRBJ2-7
clone size: .
D gene: TRBD2
V gene: TRBV6-5
CDR3 protein: CASSYSGRGLASEEQYF
CDR3 DNA: TGTGCCAGCAGTTACTCGGGTAGGGGACTAGCGTCGGAAGAGCAGTACTTC

J gene: TRBJ2-7
clone size: few
D gene: .
V gene: TRBV6-5
CDR3 protein: CASSPTGIGRYEQYF
CDR3 DNA: TGTGCCAGCAGTCCGACAGGTATTGGGAGGTACGAGCAGTACTTC

J gene: TRBJ2-7
clone size: .
D gene: .
V gene: TRBV5-5
CDR3 protein: CASRQGGSNYEQYF
CDR3 DNA: TGTGCCAGCAGACAGGGGGGGAGTAACTACGAGCAGTACTTC

J gene: TRBJ2-7
clone size: few
D gene: .
V gene: TRBV6-1
CDR3 protein: CASRGRGSYEQYF
CDR3 DNA: TGTGCCAGCAGAGGGAGGGGGTCCTACGAGCAGTACTTC

J gene: TRBJ2-7
clone size: .
D gene: TRBD1
V gene: TRBV7-2
CDR3 protein: CASSPEGTGAYEQYF
CDR3 DNA: TGTGCCAGCAGCCCGGAGGGGACAGGGGCCTACGAGCAGTACTTC

J gene: TRBJ2-1
clone size: few
D gene: .
V gene: TRBV9
CDR3 protein: CASSVSGISHNEQFF
CDR3 DNA: TGTGCCAGCAGCGTCTCGGGTATCAGTCACAATGAGCAGTTCTTC

J gene: TRBJ2-7
clone size: .
D gene: TRBD1
V gene: TRBV6-1
CDR3 protein: CAIFDRDYEQYF
CDR3 DNA: TGTGCCATCTTCGACAGGGACTACGAGCAGTACTTC

J gene: TRBJ2-1
clone size: many
D gene: .
V gene: TRBV15
CDR3 protein: CATSRVKSSYNEQFF
CDR3 DNA: TGTGCCACCAGCAGAGTAAAGAGCTCCTACAATGAGCAGTTCTTC

J gene: TRBJ2-7
clone size: .
D gene: .
V gene: TRBV4-2
CDR3 protein: CASGGLGAPYEQYF
CDR3 DNA: TGTGCCAGCGGGGGCTTGGGAGCGCCCTACGAGCAGTACTTC

J gene: TRBJ1-2
clone size: .
D gene: TRBD1
V gene: TRBV28
CDR3 protein: CASSLDRAQVYHGYTF
CDR3 DNA: TGTGCCAGCAGTCTGGACAGGGCCCAGGTGTACCATGGCTACACCTTC

J gene: TRBJ2-3
clone size: few
D gene: .
V gene: TRBV7-2
CDR3 protein: CASSLASGVSDTQYF
CDR3 DNA: TGTGCCAGCAGCTTAGCCTCGGGGGTATCGGATACGCAGTATTTT

J gene: TRBJ1-1
clone size: few
D gene: TRBD1
V gene: TRBV6-2/TRBV6-3
CDR3 protein: CASSYARRTGTGLGNTEAFF
CDR3 DNA: TGTGCCAGCAGTTACGCGAGACGTACCGGGACAGGGCTAGGAAACACTGAAGCTTTCTTT

J gene: TRBJ2-1
clone size: many
D gene: .
V gene: TRBV20-1
CDR3 protein: CSVRGRDNEQFF
CDR3 DNA: TGCAGTGTGCGGGGCCGCGACAATGAGCAGTTCTTC

J gene: TRBJ2-4
clone size: .
D gene: .
V gene: TRBV11-2
CDR3 protein: CASSLQGGMDIQYF
CDR3 DNA: TGTGCCAGCAGCTTACAGGGGGGGATGGACATTCAGTACTTC

J gene: TRBJ2-1
clone size: few
D gene: TRBD2
V gene: TRBV12-3/TRBV12-4
CDR3 protein: CASSSPSGRRYEQFF
CDR3 DNA: TGTGCCAGCAGTTCCCCTAGCGGGAGAAGGTATGAGCAGTTCTTC

J gene: TRBJ2-7
clone size: .
D gene: .
V gene: TRBV3-1
CDR3 protein: CASSQDIGSEQYF
CDR3 DNA: TGTGCCAGCAGCCAAGATATAGGATCCGAGCAGTACTTC

J gene: TRBJ2-7
clone size: .
D gene: TRBD1
V gene: TRBV5-1
CDR3 protein: CASSPPGQGSEQYF
CDR3 DNA: TGCGCCAGCAGCCCTCCCGGACAGGGCTCCGAGCAGTACTTC

J gene: TRBJ2-1
clone size: .
D gene: .
V gene: TRBV20-1
CDR3 protein: CSARVPRYNEQFF
CDR3 DNA: TGCAGTGCTAGAGTCCCGCGCTACAATGAGCAGTTCTTC

J gene: TRBJ1-6
clone size: once
D gene: .
V gene: TRBV4-1
CDR3 protein: CASRLEGNYNSPLHF
CDR3 DNA: TGCGCCAGCAGACTAGAGGGGAACTATAATTCACCCCTCCACTTT